What follows describes a single T cell receptor beta chain. Sequencing was performed with immunoSEQ multiplex PCR; in TCRdb, only in-frame clones are kept and a portion is missing. The table includes about 200,000 clones, about 88% detected once. These data come from a study of blood T cell repertoires in COVID-19. Germline V CDR1 and CDR2: SQVTM, ANQGSEA. The CDR3 extends over 15 amino acids. V lost 5 bases to trimming and J lost 3 bases; unmatched junction nucleotides: 11. The chain recombines TRBV29-1 with TRBJ1-2; 8 nucleotides agree with TRBD1. This TCR was recovered from a man aged 45-65 years with COVID-19, enrolled during active disease. Sequencing was performed on peripheral blood. CDR3 DNA sequence: TGCAGCGTTCTAAACCCGGGACAGGAATACTATGGCTACACCTTC. It translates to CSVLNPGQEYYGYTF.